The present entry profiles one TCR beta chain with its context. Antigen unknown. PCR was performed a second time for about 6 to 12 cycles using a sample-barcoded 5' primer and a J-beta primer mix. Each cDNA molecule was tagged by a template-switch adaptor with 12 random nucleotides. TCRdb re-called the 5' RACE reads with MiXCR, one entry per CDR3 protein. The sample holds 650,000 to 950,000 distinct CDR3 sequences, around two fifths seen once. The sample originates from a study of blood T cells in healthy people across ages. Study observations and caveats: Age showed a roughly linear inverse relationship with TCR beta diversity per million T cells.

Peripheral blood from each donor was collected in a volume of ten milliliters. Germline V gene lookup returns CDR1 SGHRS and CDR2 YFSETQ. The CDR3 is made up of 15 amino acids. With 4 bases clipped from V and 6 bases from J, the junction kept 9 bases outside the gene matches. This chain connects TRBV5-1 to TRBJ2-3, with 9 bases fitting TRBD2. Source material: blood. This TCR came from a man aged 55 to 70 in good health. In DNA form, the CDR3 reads TGCGCCAGCAGCCCTAGCGGGGCCAAGGCGGATACGCAGTATTTT. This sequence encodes CASSPSGAKADTQYF.